Listed here are 16 T cell receptor beta chains from one sample, sequenced in a study of cytomegalovirus exposure and HLA in healthy donors. Generated by immunoSEQ multiplex PCR, the TCRdb table keeps only in-frame clones and is missing some. This table holds about 63,000 clones, around 89% found once. The sequenced material came from PBMCs. The receptors come from a woman in her late teens or twenties in good health and CMV-seronegative.

The rearrangement joins TRBV4-1 to TRBJ2-5; 8 nucleotides agree with TRBD1. Looked up from germline, CDR1 is MGHRA and CDR2 is YSYEKL. The V gene end was trimmed by 2 bases and the J gene end by 5 bases; junction bases not matched to a gene: 4. The CDR3 is 14 amino acids. The CDR3 DNA is TGCGCCAGCAGCCAACCCAGACAGGGGGAGACCCAGTACTTC. Amino acids: CASSQPRQGETQYF.

The chain uses TRBV20-1 and TRBJ2-5; D not certain. The CDR3 sequence is 10 residues long. Germline CDR1 reads DFQATT; CDR2 reads SNEGSKA (reference sequence). V gave up 6 bases and J gave up 3 bases, with 5 bases separating them. As DNA, the CDR3 is TGCAGTGCCGCGGAAGAGACCCAGTACTTC. It encodes CSAAEETQYF.

The chain uses TRBV4-1 and TRBJ1-1, with D unclear. CDR1 MGHRA and CDR2 YSYEKL come from the germline V gene. The CDR3 has 15 amino acids. Trimming stripped 0 bases from V and 5 bases from J, with 13 bases between. Written as DNA, the CDR3 is TGCGCCAGCAGCCAAGACGAGGGTAAGAGGACTGAAGCTTTCTTT. Translation gives CASSQDEGKRTEAFF.

CDR3 nucleotides: TGTGCCAGTAGTATAACCTCGACAGGGACCTACGAGCAGTACTTC. This sequence encodes CASSITSTGTYEQYF. The J gene is TRBJ2-7, the V gene TRBV19; 7 nucleotides align to TRBD1. CDR1 is LNHDA and CDR2 is SQIVND in the germline V gene (reference sequence). The CDR3 spans 15 residues. V lost 2 bases and J lost 2; bases outside the gene matches: 6.

V usage is TRBV25-1 and J usage is TRBJ2-7; TRBD2 matches at 8 bases. J gave up 4 bases and V 3 bases, and 8 bases lay outside the gene matches. The CDR3 loop spans 15 amino acids. Germline loops: CDR1 MGHDK, CDR2 SYGVNS. For the CDR3, the DNA is TGTGCCAGCAGTGACCCGGGGCGGGGGGTATACGAGCAGTACTTC. This codes for CASSDPGRGVYEQYF.

The V call is TRBV30, the J call TRBJ1-5; the D is unclear. The CDR3 totals 14 residues. CDR1 GTSNPN and CDR2 SVGIG come from the germline V gene (reference sequence). The ends were cut back, 0 bases at V and 5 bases at J, with 11 bases in the middle. Here the CDR3 reads CAWSVGEVDQPQHF. For the CDR3, the DNA is TGTGCCTGGAGTGTCGGGGAGGTAGATCAGCCCCAGCATTTT.

This chain connects TRBV27 to TRBJ2-7, with D perhaps matching TRBD1 (5 bases). CDR1 and CDR2 (germline): MNHEY, SMNVEV (reference sequence). This CDR3 spans 14 amino acids. V was trimmed by 5 bases and J by 4 bases, leaving 15 bases between them. The chain's CDR3 is CASSPQGFPYEQYF. CDR3 in DNA: TGTGCCAGCAGTCCCCAGGGTTTTCCGTACGAGCAGTACTTC.

The rearrangement links TRBV9 to TRBJ2-7, with 8 bases that match TRBD2. CDR3 length: 18 amino acids. Germline CDR1 SGDLS, CDR2 YYNGEE. V shed 7 bases and J 8 bases; nucleotides not matched to a gene: 26. CDR3 bases: TGTGCCAGCGCCAAAGCTACGGGGACTAGTAACACCTTAGGCAAGCAGTACTTC. Translating gives CASAKATGTSNTLGKQYF. Based on the CDR3 plus reference TRBV9 and TRBJ2-7, the full variable domain is DSGVTQTPKHLITATGQRVTLRCSPRSGDLSVYWYQQSLDQGLQFLIQYYNGEERAKGNILERFSAQQFPDLHSELNLSSLELGDSALYFCASAKATGTSNTLGKQYFGPGTRLTVT.

This chain links TRBV27 with TRBJ2-1; the D is unclear. Germline V gene lookup returns CDR1 MNHEY and CDR2 SMNVEV (reference sequence). Trimming cost V 1 base and J 5 bases, with 6 bases left between them. This CDR3 spans 13 amino acids. CDR3 DNA sequence: TGTGCCAGCAGTTTATACAGCAACAATGAGCAGTTCTTC. Translating gives CASSLYSNNEQFF.

The rearrangement uses TRBV28 and TRBJ1-2; 12 bases fit TRBD1. Germline CDR1 MDHEN, CDR2 SYDVKM. V trimming: 6 bases; J trimming: 8 bases; junction bases outside the gene matches: 7. There are 14 residues in the CDR3. The CDR3 coding sequence is TGTGCCAGCAGCCCATCCGGGACAGGGGGCGGCTACACCTTC. Amino acids: CASSPSGTGGGYTF.

The V call is TRBV2, the J call TRBJ2-3; tentatively, D is TRBD1 (5 bases). Looked up from germline, CDR1 is SNHLY and CDR2 is FYNNEI. The CDR3 is made up of 13 amino acids. Trimming pared 7 bases from V and 1 base from J, leaving 9 bases between. The CDR3 region is CASNPTGTDTQYF. The CDR3 region has the DNA TGTGCCAGCAACCCGACAGGCACAGATACGCAGTATTTT.

The chain couples TRBV6-6 to TRBJ1-2; 9 positions agree with TRBD1. V was pared by 8 bases and J by 6 bases, with 13 bases of the junction left unmatched. In germline, CDR1 is MNHNY, CDR2 SVGAGI (reference sequence). The CDR3 contains 15 residues. DNA of the CDR3: TGTGCCAGCGGACCCTTGACGGACAGGGGTGATGGCTACACCTTC. Its protein product is CASGPLTDRGDGYTF.

The chain carries TRBV27 and TRBJ2-3, with TRBD2 identical over 8 bases. The CDR3 is made up of 16 amino acids. V dropped 7 bases and J dropped 3; count of bases not matched to a gene: 12. Germline V gene data show CDR1 as MNHEY and CDR2 as SMNVEV (reference sequence). In nucleotides, the CDR3 is TGTGCCAGCAAATTAGGAGCCGGGACTAGAACAGATACGCAGTATTTT. Translated: CASKLGAGTRTDTQYF.

The chain uses TRBV4-1 and TRBJ2-1; tentative D call: TRBD1 (6 bases). Germline lookup yields CDR1 MGHRA and CDR2 YSYEKL. CDR3 length: 14 residues. The V and J ends lost 0 bases and 3 bases respectively, with 6 bases between them. Here the CDR3 reads CASSQEDSYNEQFF. The CDR3 DNA is TGCGCCAGCAGCCAAGAGGACAGCTACAATGAGCAGTTCTTC.

The genes are TRBV27 and TRBJ2-7; 8 bases map to TRBD1. There are 15 residues in the CDR3. V lost 2 bases to trimming and J lost 5 bases; unmatched junction nucleotides: 8. Germline V gene data show CDR1 as MNHEY and CDR2 as SMNVEV (reference sequence). CDR3 DNA sequence: TGTGCCAGCAGTTTAAGAGGACAGGGAGCGGACGAGCAGTACTTC. Its protein product is CASSLRGQGADEQYF.

V usage is TRBV7-2 and J usage is TRBJ2-2, with D possibly being TRBD2 (6 bases). Trimming left V 3 bases short and J 5 bases short, with 13 bases between. The CDR3 spans 15 residues. CDR1 and CDR2 from the germline V gene are SGHTA and FQGNSA. The CDR3 sequence is CASSFGSGETGELFF. For the CDR3, the DNA is TGTGCCAGCAGCTTCGGGTCGGGGGAGACCGGGGAGCTGTTTTTT. The full variable domain, in which reference TRBV7-2 and TRBJ2-2 provide the parts outside the CDR3, is GAGVSQSPSNKVTEKGKDVELRCDPISGHTALYWYRQSLGQGLEFLIYFQGNSAPDKSGLPSDRFSAERTGGSVSTLTIQRTQQEDSAVYLCASSFGSGETGELFFGEGSRLTVL.